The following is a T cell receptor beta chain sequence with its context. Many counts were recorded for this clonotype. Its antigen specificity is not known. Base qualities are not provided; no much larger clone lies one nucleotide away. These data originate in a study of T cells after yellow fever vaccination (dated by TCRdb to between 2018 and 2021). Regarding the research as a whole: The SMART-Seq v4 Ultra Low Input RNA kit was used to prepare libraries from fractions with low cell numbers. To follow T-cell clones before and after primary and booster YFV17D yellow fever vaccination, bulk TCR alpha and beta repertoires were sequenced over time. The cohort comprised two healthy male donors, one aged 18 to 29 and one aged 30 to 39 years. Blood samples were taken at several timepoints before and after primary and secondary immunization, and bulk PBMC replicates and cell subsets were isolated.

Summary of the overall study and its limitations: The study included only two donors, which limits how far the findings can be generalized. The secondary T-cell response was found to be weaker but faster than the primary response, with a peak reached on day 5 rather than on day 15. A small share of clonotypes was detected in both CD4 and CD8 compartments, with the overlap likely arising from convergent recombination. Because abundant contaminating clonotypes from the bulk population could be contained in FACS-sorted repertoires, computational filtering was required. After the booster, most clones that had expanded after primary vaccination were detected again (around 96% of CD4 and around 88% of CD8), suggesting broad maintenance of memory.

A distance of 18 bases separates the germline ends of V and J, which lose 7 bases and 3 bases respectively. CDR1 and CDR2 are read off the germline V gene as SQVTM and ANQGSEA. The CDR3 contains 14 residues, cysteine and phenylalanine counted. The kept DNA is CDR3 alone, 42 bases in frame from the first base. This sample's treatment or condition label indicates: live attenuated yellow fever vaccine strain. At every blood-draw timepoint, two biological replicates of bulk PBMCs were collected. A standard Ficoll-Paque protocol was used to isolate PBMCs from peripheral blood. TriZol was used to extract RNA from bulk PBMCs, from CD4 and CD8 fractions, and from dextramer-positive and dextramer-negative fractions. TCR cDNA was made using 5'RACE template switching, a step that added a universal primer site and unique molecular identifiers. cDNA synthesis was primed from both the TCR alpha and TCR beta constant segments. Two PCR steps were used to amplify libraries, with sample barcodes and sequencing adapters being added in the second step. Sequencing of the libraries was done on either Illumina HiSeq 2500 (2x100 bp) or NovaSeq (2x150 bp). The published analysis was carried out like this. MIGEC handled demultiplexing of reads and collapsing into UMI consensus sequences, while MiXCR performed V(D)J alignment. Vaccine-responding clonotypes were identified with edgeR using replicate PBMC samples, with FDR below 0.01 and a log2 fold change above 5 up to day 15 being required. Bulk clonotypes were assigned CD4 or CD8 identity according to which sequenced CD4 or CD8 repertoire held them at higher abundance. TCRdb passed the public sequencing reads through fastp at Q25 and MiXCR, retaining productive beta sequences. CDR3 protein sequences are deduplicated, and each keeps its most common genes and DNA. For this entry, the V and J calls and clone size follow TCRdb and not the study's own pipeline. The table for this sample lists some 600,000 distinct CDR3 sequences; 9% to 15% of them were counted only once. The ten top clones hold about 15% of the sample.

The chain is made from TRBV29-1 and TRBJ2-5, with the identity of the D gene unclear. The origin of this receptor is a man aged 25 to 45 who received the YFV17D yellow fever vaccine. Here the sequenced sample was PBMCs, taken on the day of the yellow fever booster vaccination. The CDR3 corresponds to CSAPPTPGEETQYF. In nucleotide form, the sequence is TGCAGCGCACCACCAACCCCCGGTGAAGAGACCCAGTACTTC.